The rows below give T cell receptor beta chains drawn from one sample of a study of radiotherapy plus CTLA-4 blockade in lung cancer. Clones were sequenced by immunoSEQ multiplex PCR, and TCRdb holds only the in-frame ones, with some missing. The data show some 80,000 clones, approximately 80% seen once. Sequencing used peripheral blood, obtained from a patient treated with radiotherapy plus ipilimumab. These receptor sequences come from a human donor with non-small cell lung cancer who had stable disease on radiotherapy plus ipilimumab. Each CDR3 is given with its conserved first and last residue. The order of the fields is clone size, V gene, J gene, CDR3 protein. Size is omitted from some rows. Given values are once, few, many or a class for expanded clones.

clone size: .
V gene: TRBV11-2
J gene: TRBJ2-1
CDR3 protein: CASSLRSRAGGQNEQFF

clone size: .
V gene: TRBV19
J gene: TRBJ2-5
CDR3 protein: CAVGPRAETQYF

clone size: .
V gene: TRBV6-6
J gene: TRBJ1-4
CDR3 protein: CASSYSHTVGEKLFF

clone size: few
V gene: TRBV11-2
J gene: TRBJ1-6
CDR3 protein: CASSLPGSSSPLHF

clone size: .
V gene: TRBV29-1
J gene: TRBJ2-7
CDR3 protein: CSVVKGANEQYF

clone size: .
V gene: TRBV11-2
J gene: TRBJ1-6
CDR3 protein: CASSIRQGRDSPLHF

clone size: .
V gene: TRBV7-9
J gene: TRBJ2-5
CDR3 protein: CASSPADETSRLQETQYF

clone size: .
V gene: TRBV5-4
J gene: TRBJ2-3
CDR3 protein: CASSSDLTDTQYF

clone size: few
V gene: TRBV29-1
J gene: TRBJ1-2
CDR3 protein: CSVEARGGGYTF

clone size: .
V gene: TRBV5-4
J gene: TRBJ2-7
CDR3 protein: CASSLAWGQGLYEQYF

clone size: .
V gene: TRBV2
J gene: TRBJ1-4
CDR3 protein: CASSSTRGPTNEKLFF

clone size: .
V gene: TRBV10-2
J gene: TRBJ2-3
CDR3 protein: CASSVTSTDTQYF

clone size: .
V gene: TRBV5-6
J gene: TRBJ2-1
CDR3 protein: CASSLGQGNEQFF

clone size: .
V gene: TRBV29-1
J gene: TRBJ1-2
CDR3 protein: CSVDGGPGGYTF